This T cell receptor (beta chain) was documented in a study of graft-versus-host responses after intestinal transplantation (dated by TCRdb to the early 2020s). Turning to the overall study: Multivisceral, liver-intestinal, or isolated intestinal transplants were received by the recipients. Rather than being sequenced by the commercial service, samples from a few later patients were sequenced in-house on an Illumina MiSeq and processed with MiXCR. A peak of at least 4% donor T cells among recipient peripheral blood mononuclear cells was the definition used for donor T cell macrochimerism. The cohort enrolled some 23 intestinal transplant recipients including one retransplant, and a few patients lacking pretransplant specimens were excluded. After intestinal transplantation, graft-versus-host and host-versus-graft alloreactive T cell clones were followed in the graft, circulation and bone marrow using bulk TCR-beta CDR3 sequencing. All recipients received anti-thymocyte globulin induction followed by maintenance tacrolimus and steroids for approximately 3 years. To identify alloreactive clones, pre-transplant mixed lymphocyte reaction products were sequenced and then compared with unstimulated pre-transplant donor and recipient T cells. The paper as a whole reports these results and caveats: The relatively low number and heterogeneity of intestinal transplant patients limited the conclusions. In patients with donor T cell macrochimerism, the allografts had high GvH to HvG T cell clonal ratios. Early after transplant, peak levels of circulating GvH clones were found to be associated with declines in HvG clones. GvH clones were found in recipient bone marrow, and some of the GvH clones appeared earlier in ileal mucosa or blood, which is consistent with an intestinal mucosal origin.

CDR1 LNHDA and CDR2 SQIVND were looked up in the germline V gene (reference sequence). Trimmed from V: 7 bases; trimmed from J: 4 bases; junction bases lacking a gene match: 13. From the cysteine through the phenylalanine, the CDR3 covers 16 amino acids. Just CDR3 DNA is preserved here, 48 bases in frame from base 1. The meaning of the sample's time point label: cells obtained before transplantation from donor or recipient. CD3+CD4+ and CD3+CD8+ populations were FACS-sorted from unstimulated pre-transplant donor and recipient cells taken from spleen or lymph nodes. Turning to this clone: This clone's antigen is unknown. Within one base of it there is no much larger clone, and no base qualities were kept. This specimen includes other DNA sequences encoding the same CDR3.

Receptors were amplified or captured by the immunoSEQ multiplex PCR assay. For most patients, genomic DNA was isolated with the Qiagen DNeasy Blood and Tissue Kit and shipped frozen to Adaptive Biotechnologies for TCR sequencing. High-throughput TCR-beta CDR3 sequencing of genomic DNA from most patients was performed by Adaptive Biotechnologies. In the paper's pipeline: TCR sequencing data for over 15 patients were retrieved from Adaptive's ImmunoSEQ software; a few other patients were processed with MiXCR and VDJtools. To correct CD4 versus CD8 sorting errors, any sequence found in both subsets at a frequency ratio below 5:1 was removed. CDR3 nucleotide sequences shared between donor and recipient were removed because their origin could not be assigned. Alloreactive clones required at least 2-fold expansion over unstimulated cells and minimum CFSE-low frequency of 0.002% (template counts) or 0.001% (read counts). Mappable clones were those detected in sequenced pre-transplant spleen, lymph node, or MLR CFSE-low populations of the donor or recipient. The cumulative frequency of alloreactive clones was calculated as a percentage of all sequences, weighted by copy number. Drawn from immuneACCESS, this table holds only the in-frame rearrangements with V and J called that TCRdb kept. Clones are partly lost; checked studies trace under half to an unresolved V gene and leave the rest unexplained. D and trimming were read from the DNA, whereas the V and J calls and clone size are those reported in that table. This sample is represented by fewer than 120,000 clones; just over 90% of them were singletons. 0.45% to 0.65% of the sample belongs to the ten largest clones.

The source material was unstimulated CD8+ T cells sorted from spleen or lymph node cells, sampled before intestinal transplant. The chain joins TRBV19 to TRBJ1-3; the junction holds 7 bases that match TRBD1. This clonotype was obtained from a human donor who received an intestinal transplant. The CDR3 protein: CASMAPGTASGNTIYF. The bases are TGTGCCAGTATGGCCCCCGGGACAGCCTCCGGAAACACCATATATTTT.